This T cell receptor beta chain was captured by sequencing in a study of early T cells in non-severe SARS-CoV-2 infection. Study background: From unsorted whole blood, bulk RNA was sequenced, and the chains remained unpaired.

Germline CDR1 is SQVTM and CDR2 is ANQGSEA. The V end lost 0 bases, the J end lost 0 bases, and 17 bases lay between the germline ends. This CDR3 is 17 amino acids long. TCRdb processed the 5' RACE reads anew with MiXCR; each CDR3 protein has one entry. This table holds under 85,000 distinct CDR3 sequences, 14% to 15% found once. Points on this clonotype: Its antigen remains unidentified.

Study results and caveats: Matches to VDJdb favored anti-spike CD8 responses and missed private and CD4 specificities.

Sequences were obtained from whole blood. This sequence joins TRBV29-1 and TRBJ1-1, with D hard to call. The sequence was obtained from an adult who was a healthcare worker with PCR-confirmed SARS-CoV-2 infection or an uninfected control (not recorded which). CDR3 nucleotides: TGCAGCGTTGAAGATGTACAGCGGTCCCTTTTGAACACTGAAGCTTTCTTT. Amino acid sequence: CSVEDVQRSLLNTEAFF.